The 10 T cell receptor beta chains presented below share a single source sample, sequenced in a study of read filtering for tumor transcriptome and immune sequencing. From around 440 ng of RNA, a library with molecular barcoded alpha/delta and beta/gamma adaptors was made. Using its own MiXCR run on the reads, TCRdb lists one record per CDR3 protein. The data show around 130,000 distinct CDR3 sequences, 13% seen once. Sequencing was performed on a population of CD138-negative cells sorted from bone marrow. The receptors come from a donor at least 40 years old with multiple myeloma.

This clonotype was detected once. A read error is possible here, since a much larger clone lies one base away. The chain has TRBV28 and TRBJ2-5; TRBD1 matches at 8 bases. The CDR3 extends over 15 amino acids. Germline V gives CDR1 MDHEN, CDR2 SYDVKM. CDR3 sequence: CDSSSPDRGGETQYF. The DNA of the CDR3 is TGTGACAGCAGTTCCCCCGACAGGGGCGGAGAGACCCAGTACTTC.

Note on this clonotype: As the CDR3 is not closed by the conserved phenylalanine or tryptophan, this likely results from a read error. CDR3 loop: CASSFRTTGGRGYTL. In DNA form, the CDR3 reads TGTGCCAGCAGCTTCCGGACTACAGGGGGGCGTGGCTACACCCTC. This chain connects TRBV7-3 to TRBJ1-2; TRBD1 matches 8 bases. J was trimmed by 7 bases and V by 3 bases; bases with no gene match: 10. This CDR3 comprises 15 residues. Germline V gene sequence: CDR1 SGHTA, CDR2 FQGTGA.

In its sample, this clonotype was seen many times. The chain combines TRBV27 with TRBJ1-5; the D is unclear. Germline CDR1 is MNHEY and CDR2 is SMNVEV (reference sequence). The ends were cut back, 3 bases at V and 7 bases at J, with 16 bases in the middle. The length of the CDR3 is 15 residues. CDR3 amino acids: CASSFRTERGQPQHF. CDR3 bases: TGTGCCAGCAGTTTCCGGACGGAACGAGGGCAGCCCCAGCATTTT.

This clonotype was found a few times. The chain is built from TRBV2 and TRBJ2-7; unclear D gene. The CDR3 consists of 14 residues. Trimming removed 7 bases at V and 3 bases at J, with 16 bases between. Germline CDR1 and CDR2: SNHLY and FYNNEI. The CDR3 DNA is TGTGCCAGCAAAGTCGACGGCCTTATCTACGAGCAGTACTTC. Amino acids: CASKVDGLIYEQYF.

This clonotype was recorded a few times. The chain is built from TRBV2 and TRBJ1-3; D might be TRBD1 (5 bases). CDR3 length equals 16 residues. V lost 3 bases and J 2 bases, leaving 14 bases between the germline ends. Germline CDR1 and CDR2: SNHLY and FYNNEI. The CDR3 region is CASSDVQQAAGNTIYF. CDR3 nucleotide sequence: TGTGCCAGCAGTGACGTCCAACAGGCGGCTGGAAACACCATATATTTT.

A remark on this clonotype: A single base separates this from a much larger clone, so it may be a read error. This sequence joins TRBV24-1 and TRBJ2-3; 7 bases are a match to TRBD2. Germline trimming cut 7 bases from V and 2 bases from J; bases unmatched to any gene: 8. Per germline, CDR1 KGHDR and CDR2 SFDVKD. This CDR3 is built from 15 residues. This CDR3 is CATRGTNGDTDTQYF. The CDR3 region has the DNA TGTGCCACCAGGGGGACTAACGGTGACACAGATACGCAGTATTTT.

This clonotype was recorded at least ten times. In nucleotides, the CDR3 is TGTGCCATCAGTGATAACTCGGGACAGGGGGTTTTGGAGACCCAGTACTTC. Its translation: CAISDNSGQGVLETQYF. The chain employs TRBV10-3 and TRBJ2-5, with 11 bases aligning to TRBD1. The CDR3 spans 17 residues. Germline V CDR1 and CDR2: ENHRY, SYGVKD. The ends lost 3 bases at V and 5 bases at J; junction bases unmatched: 11.

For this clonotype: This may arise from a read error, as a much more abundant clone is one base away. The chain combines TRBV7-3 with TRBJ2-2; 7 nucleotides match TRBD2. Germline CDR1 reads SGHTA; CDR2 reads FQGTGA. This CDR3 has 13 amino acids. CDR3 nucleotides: TGTGCCAGCAGCTCTAGCGGCTATGGGGAGCTGTCTTTT. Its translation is CASSSSGYGELSF. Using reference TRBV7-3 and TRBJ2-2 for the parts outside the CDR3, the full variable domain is GAGVSQTPSNKVTEKGKYVELRCDPISGHTALYWYRQSLGQGPEFLIYFQGTGAADDSGLPNDRFFAVRPEGSVSTLKIQRTERGDSAVYLCASSSSGYGELSFGEGSRLTVL.

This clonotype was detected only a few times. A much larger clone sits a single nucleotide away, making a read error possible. The CDR3 reads CASSRGSGRTHYNEQFF. The CDR3 coding sequence is TGCGCCAGCAGCCGGGGTAGCGGGAGGACCCACTACAATGAGCAGTTCTTC. The rearrangement links TRBV4-1 to TRBJ2-1; 10 positions match TRBD2. CDR1 and CDR2 (germline): MGHRA, YSYEKL. The CDR3 sequence is 17 residues long. V was clipped by 4 bases and J by 3 bases; unmatched bases: 9.

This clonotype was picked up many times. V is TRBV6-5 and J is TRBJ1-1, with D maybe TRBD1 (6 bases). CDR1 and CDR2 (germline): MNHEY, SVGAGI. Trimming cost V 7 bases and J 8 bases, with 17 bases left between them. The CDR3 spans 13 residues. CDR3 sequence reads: CASTPGAPPEAFF. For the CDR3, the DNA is TGTGCCAGCACCCCAGGGGCTCCCCCCGAAGCTTTCTTT.